These T cell receptor beta chains were read from a single sample in a study of T cell responses to AZD1222 COVID-19 vaccine. Clones were read by immunoSEQ multiplex PCR, and TCRdb kept only the in-frame ones, dropping some. The sample records some 130,000 clones, around 90% being singletons. The sample was peripheral blood, taken on day 0 of MenACWY control vaccination. These TCRs come from an adult in good health. Each CDR3 is given with its conserved first and last residue. A D gene is named only where the DNA matches it firmly. Clone sizes are given selectively: once, few, many, or a class where the clone is expanded.

v_gene	abundance	j_gene	d_gene	CDR3aa	CDR3nt
TRBV20-1	-	TRBJ2-3	-	CSASSHGADTQYF	TGCAGTGCTAGTTCGCATGGGGCAGATACGCAGTATTTT
TRBV5-1	-	TRBJ2-3	-	CASRGADTQYF	TGCGCCAGTCGGGGCGCAGATACGCAGTATTTT
TRBV6-2/TRBV6-3	-	TRBJ2-3	-	CASSIRFRGDTQYF	TGTGCCAGCAGTATAAGATTTAGGGGAGATACGCAGTATTTT
TRBV7-9	-	TRBJ1-5	-	CASSSGGLGQPQHF	TGTGCCAGCAGCTCGGGGGGTTTGGGTCAGCCCCAGCATTTT
TRBV2	-	TRBJ2-7	-	CASRQDPVGEQYF	TGTGCCAGCAGGCAGGACCCCGTTGGGGAGCAGTACTTC
TRBV24-1	-	TRBJ2-1	TRBD2	CATSSPRASGYNEQFF	TGTGCCACCAGTTCGCCCCGGGCTAGCGGATACAATGAGCAGTTCTTC
TRBV5-1	-	TRBJ2-5	TRBD2	CASSLSLAGRETQYF	TGCGCCAGCAGCTTGTCCCTAGCGGGACGGGAGACCCAGTACTTC
TRBV18	-	TRBJ2-1	TRBD2	CASFVPGLAGYNEQFF	TGTGCCAGCTTCGTCCCCGGACTAGCGGGATACAATGAGCAGTTCTTC
TRBV5-6	-	TRBJ1-1	-	CASRKWGTLNTEAFF	TGTGCCAGCCGAAAATGGGGCACCTTGAACACTGAAGCTTTCTTT
TRBV6-2/TRBV6-3	-	TRBJ2-1	-	CASSYRAARGYNEQFF	TGTGCCAGCAGTTATCGGGCTGCTCGGGGGTACAATGAGCAGTTCTTC
TRBV7-3	-	TRBJ1-5	-	CASSRGSNQPQHF	TGTGCCAGCAGCCGTGGGAGCAATCAGCCCCAGCATTTT
TRBV11-2	once	TRBJ1-5	TRBD1	CASSLDLGTGGPQHF	TGTGCCAGCAGCTTAGATCTAGGGACAGGGGGGCCCCAGCATTTT
TRBV7-9	-	TRBJ2-2	-	CASRNQGPPGELFF	TGTGCCAGCAGAAACCAGGGGCCACCCGGGGAGCTGTTTTTT
TRBV5-4	-	TRBJ2-2	-	CASTRAPDTGELFF	TGTGCCAGCACCCGGGCCCCCGACACCGGGGAGCTGTTTTTT
TRBV12-3/TRBV12-4	-	TRBJ2-7	-	CASSFGVLVEQYF	TGTGCCAGCAGTTTTGGGGTTCTGGTCGAGCAGTACTTC
TRBV7-9	-	TRBJ2-3	TRBD1	CASSPGTGRWDTQYF	TGTGCCAGCAGCCCGGGGACAGGGAGGTGGGATACGCAGTATTTT
TRBV5-1	-	TRBJ2-5	TRBD2	CASSSGGVTMETQYF	TGCGCCAGCAGCTCGGGGGGTGTGACGATGGAGACCCAGTACTTC
TRBV29-1	-	TRBJ2-3	TRBD1	CSATPGQHFTDTQYF	TGCAGCGCCACGCCGGGACAGCACTTCACAGATACGCAGTATTTT
TRBV30	once	TRBJ2-5	-	CAWSVLETQYF	TGTGCCTGGAGTGTACTAGAGACCCAGTACTTC
TRBV27	-	TRBJ1-4	-	CASSPSGTNEKLFF	TGTGCCAGCAGTCCCTCCGGGACTAATGAAAAACTGTTTTTT
TRBV6-5	-	TRBJ1-1	-	CASIKAVGDAEAFF	TGTGCCAGCATCAAAGCAGTGGGGGACGCTGAAGCTTTCTTT
TRBV29-1	once	TRBJ1-5	-	CSVLWGPNQPQHF	TGCAGCGTTTTGTGGGGGCCCAATCAGCCCCAGCATTTT
TRBV19	-	TRBJ1-5	TRBD1	CASSKVQDRGNQPQHF	TGTGCCAGTAGTAAGGTGCAGGACAGGGGAAATCAGCCCCAGCATTTT
TRBV10-2	-	TRBJ2-1	TRBD2	CASTKILTSGGYNEQFF	TGCGCCAGCACTAAAATACTGACTAGCGGGGGCTACAATGAGCAGTTCTTC
TRBV28	-	TRBJ1-2	-	CAIPHPHSDGYTF	TGTGCCATCCCGCACCCCCACAGCGATGGCTACACCTTC
TRBV5-1	-	TRBJ2-1	TRBD2	CASSLLAGGLNEQFF	TGCGCCAGCAGCTTACTAGCGGGAGGGTTGAATGAGCAGTTCTTC
TRBV5-1	-	TRBJ2-7	-	CASSPRDVLYEQYF	TGCGCCAGCAGCCCCCGGGACGTATTATACGAGCAGTACTTC
TRBV29-1	-	TRBJ1-6	-	CSVERRQYNSPLHF	TGCAGCGTTGAGCGTCGACAATATAATTCACCCCTCCACTTT
TRBV5-1	-	TRBJ2-1	-	CASRPGSSFYNEQFF	TGCGCCAGCAGACCCGGGAGCAGTTTCTACAATGAGCAGTTCTTC
TRBV2	few	TRBJ2-7	TRBD1	CASTYGTGGHEQYF	TGTGCCAGCACATACGGGACAGGGGGCCACGAGCAGTACTTC
TRBV15	-	TRBJ1-3	-	CATSRVPSNTIYF	TGTGCCACCAGCAGAGTTCCCTCAAACACCATATATTTT
TRBV4-2	few	TRBJ1-1	-	CASSLDTEAFF	TGTGCCAGCAGTTTGGACACTGAAGCTTTCTTT
TRBV28	-	TRBJ2-3	-	CASSFFRKSTDTQYF	TGTGCCAGCAGTTTTTTCAGAAAGAGCACAGATACGCAGTATTTT
TRBV19	-	TRBJ1-4	-	CASSMSGTATNEKLFF	TGTGCCAGTAGTATGTCGGGGACCGCAACTAATGAAAAACTGTTTTTT
TRBV28	-	TRBJ2-2	-	CATQGTANTGELFF	TGTGCCACACAAGGTACTGCGAACACCGGGGAGCTGTTTTTT
TRBV11-1	-	TRBJ1-1	-	CASSVGPQTINTEAFF	TGTGCCAGCAGCGTAGGGCCCCAGACAATAAACACTGAAGCTTTCTTT
TRBV7-3	-	TRBJ2-1	-	CASSRTLYNEQFF	TGTGCCAGCAGCCGGACTTTGTACAATGAGCAGTTCTTC
TRBV4-2	-	TRBJ2-3	TRBD2	CASSREGLLAASTDTQYF	TGTGCCAGCAGCCGAGAAGGCCTACTAGCGGCTAGCACAGATACGCAGTATTTT
TRBV6-5	once	TRBJ2-3	TRBD1	CALGTGGADTQYF	TGTGCCTTAGGGACAGGGGGCGCGGATACGCAGTATTTT
TRBV2	-	TRBJ1-3	-	CASSVEGAGNTIYF	TGTGCCAGCAGTGTTGAAGGGGCTGGAAACACCATATATTTT
TRBV18	-	TRBJ2-7	-	CASSPKLDHYEQYF	TGTGCCAGCTCACCGAAACTAGACCACTACGAGCAGTACTTC
TRBV29-1	-	TRBJ1-4	-	CSVEAGSEKLFF	TGCAGCGTTGAAGCGGGGAGTGAAAAACTGTTTTTT
TRBV28	-	TRBJ2-7	-	CASSFWPAPNEQYF	TGTGCCAGCAGTTTCTGGCCGGCCCCAAACGAGCAGTACTTC
TRBV2	once	TRBJ1-5	-	CASSAAGESNQPQHF	TGTGCCAGCAGTGCCGCAGGGGAGAGCAATCAGCCCCAGCATTTT
TRBV4-1	-	TRBJ2-2	-	CASSQVAAGPNTGELFF	TGCGCCAGCAGCCAAGTCGCCGCGGGGCCGAACACCGGGGAGCTGTTTTTT
TRBV10-3	-	TRBJ2-7	-	CAICCPIDVYEQYF	TGTGCCATCTGTTGTCCGATTGACGTTTACGAGCAGTACTTC
TRBV27	-	TRBJ2-1	TRBD2	CASSGAGLAGGPDEQFF	TGTGCCAGCAGTGGGGCAGGTCTAGCGGGAGGGCCGGATGAGCAGTTCTTC
TRBV7-9	-	TRBJ2-7	TRBD1	CASSPAGTEYEQYF	TGTGCCAGCAGCCCTGCCGGGACAGAATACGAGCAGTACTTC
TRBV27	-	TRBJ2-7	-	CASRPDSAYEQYF	TGTGCCAGCAGACCGGACTCTGCCTACGAGCAGTACTTC
TRBV28	-	TRBJ1-2	TRBD1	CASSLSPGGDYGYTF	TGTGCCAGCAGTTTATCCCCAGGGGGGGACTATGGCTACACCTTC
TRBV7-2	-	TRBJ1-6	-	CASSFWDGRNSPLHF	TGTGCCAGCAGCTTCTGGGACGGACGGAATTCACCCCTCCACTTT
TRBV7-6	-	TRBJ2-1	-	CASSTRGGSPYNEQFF	TGTGCCAGCAGCACGAGAGGGGGGAGTCCTTACAATGAGCAGTTCTTC
TRBV7-2	-	TRBJ2-7	-	CASSRAFRVPYEQYF	TGTGCCAGCAGCCGTGCATTTAGGGTACCCTACGAGCAGTACTTC
TRBV27	-	TRBJ2-7	TRBD1	CASSQGVTYEQYF	TGTGCCAGCAGCCAGGGGGTGACCTACGAGCAGTACTTC
TRBV28	once	TRBJ2-1	-	CASSLRGGYNEQFF	TGTGCCAGCAGTTTGAGGGGAGGATACAATGAGCAGTTCTTC